This T cell receptor beta chain is from a study of blood T cell repertoires in COVID-19. Study-wide context: Donors in the United States, Italy and Spain gave samples during acute or convalescent COVID-19. In each case, the material was cDNA or gDNA derived from T cells, B-cell-depleted T cells, or PBMCs.

V gave up 1 base and J gave up 4 bases, with 10 bases separating them. The CDR3 has 14 amino acids. The germline V gene has CDR1 LNHDA and CDR2 SQIVND (reference sequence). Authors' processing steps: It was from reference gene primer amplification that nucleated cell counts were estimated. Assay: immunoSEQ multiplex PCR; the TCRdb copy retains only in-frame clones and omits some. V, J and clone size derive from that table, while D and trimming were established from the DNA sequence. The sample has 200,000 to 250,000 clones, roughly four fifths seen once. This sequence joins TRBV19 and TRBJ1-2; D might be TRBD1 (6 bases). This TCR was recovered from a woman between 40 and 50 years old with acute or convalescent COVID-19. The sequenced sample was peripheral blood. Here the CDR3 DNA reads TGTGCCAGTAGTATAGTAGGACAGTTCTATGGCTACACCTTC. Translating it yields CASSIVGQFYGYTF. Combining the CDR3 with reference TRBV19 and TRBJ1-2 gives the whole variable domain DGGITQSPKYLFRKEGQNVTLSCEQNLNHDAMYWYRQDPGQGLRLIYYSQIVNDFQKGDIAEGYSVSREKKESFPLTVTSAQKNPTAFYLCASSIVGQFYGYTFGSGTRLTVV.